What follows describes a single T cell receptor (beta chain). Its antigen is unidentified. Other DNA variants within this sample encode the same CDR3. The CDR3 totals 13 residues. Germline lookup yields CDR1 SGDLS and CDR2 YYNGEE. The V end lost 0 bases, the J end lost 2 bases, and 5 bases lay between the germline ends. This entry belongs to a study of shared clonotypes between healthy human individuals. Points from the study as a whole: Rarefaction indicated that sorted-subset sequencing remained incomplete although depth was large.

Only in-frame clones appear in the TCRdb table, and some are missing; sequencing was by immunoSEQ multiplex PCR. This table has about 2.5 million clones, 85% to 95% appearing once. This chain joins TRBV9 and TRBJ1-1; D not resolved. The sample taken for sequencing was naive CD4+ T cells from PBMCs. Subset specified: CD45RA+ positively selected. The clonotype originates from a man aged 18 to 30 in good health. Some clones in this sample may be carry-over from other donors' samples. CDR3 residues: CASSVAINTEAFF. CDR3 sequence (DNA): TGTGCCAGCAGCGTAGCGATTAACACTGAAGCTTTCTTT.